This T cell receptor (beta chain) was obtained from a study of spatial heterogeneity in lung cancer. Study summary: Alpha-chain sequences were consistently detected less often than beta-chain sequences.

This clonotype qualifies as medium-sized (0.01 to 0.1%). The antigen remains unidentified. The library was prepared for alpha chains; this beta chain is a stray read, so its frequency means little. TCR cDNA molecules each had a unique molecular identifier. TCRdb re-called the 5' RACE reads through MiXCR, storing one row per CDR3 protein. The sample includes a few thousand distinct CDR3 sequences, around 11% of them seen just once. Overall study findings and caveats: Coverage was estimated at roughly 7% of tumor T cells for alpha chains and approximately 14% for beta chains. Mutation counts in tumors were tracked by counts of expanded intratumoral alpha and beta TCRs.

Time point described: sample taken at primary tumor resection. No cells were sorted before sequencing. The whole RNA sequenced was extracted from tumor, nontumor lung or frozen PBMC. Germline lookup yields CDR1 SGDLS and CDR2 YYNGEE. CDR3 length equals 15 residues. Trimming removed 0 bases at V and 4 bases at J, with 11 bases between. This sequence joins TRBV9 and TRBJ2-1; D unresolved. The sequence derives from a male donor with early-stage non-small cell lung cancer. Sequencing used lung tumor tissue, obtained at surgery. The CDR3 reads CASSVAEAIYNEQFF. In DNA, the CDR3 is TGTGCCAGCAGCGTAGCTGAGGCTATATACAATGAGCAGTTCTTC.